The 32 T cell receptor beta chains presented below share a single source sample, sequenced in a study of T cells in Graves' hyperthyroidism and ophthalmopathy. Template material for amplifying TCR beta CDR3 regions consisted of RNA transcripts. In the first-round RT-PCR of the TCR CDR3, the HTBI primer set was used. TCRdb re-called the multiplex PCR reads through MiXCR, storing one row per CDR3 protein. The repertoire consists of 660,000 or so distinct CDR3 sequences, with just under 45% occurring once and the leading ten covering under 8.5%. Material for sequencing was peripheral blood or thyroid tissue (not recorded which). The receptors originated from an adult man with Graves' disease, either hyperthyroidism or ophthalmopathy (not recorded which).

As to this clonotype: Since a much larger clone is just one base distant, this may be a read error. The chain is built from TRBV7-6 and TRBJ2-7; TRBD2 aligns across 7 bases. The CDR3 is 14 residues long. From germline, CDR1 is SGHVS and CDR2 FNYEAQ. CDR3 sequence (DNA): TGTGTCAGCAGCTTAGAGGCGGGAGTAGATGAGCAGTACTTC. Protein sequence: CVSSLEAGVDEQYF.

This clonotype was counted only a few times. The germline gene is not matched at one end of the junction; a read error may be the cause. The rearrangement joins TRBV2 to TRBJ2-2; D may be TRBD1 or TRBD2 (6 bases each). The CDR3 extends over 15 amino acids. Per the germline V gene, CDR1 is SNHLY and CDR2 is FYNNEI. The CDR3 spells CASSQEPGANGELFF. The CDR3 DNA reads TGCGCCAGCAGCCAAGAGCCGGGGGCGAACGGGGAGCTGTTTTTT.

The chain links TRBV7-9 to TRBJ1-3; D gene uncertain. V was cut by 6 bases and J by 8 bases, with 17 bases left in between. CDR1 is SEHNR, CDR2 FQNEAQ, per germline (reference sequence). The CDR3 runs 14 residues. The CDR3 is CASRSSTYGYTIYF. CDR3 nucleotides: TGTGCCAGCAGGTCCTCAACGTATGGCTACACCATATATTTT.

This clonotype was seen only a few times. CDR3 DNA: TGTGCCAGCAGCTTCTTCGTCGACAGGGGCGACTACGAGCAGTACTTC. This codes for CASSFFVDRGDYEQYF. V gene TRBV7-9 combines with J gene TRBJ2-7; TRBD1 agrees at 8 bases. This CDR3 is built from 16 residues. Germline-derived CDR1 and CDR2 are SEHNR and FQNEAQ (reference sequence). Unmatched junction bases numbered 10, after V lost 3 bases and J lost 3 bases.

This clonotype turned up a few times. V and J are TRBV9 and TRBJ1-2, with 10 positions matching TRBD1. V was clipped by 4 bases and J by 6 bases; unmatched bases: 6. In germline, CDR1 is SGDLS, CDR2 YYNGEE. This CDR3 comprises 14 residues. This CDR3 reads CASSPGQGEDGYTF. In DNA form, the CDR3 reads TGTGCCAGCAGCCCCGGACAGGGGGAAGATGGCTACACCTTC.

Only a few counts were recorded for this clonotype. The chain combines TRBV7-6 with TRBJ2-7; TRBD2 is a possible D gene (7 bases). V dropped 4 bases and J dropped 3 bases, with 22 bases sitting between them. This CDR3 contains 17 residues. Per the germline V gene, CDR1 is SGHVS and CDR2 is FNYEAQ. The CDR3 DNA is TGTGCCAGCAGCTCGACCATCGGGGGGCTAGGTGGCTACGAGCAGTACTTC. This translates into CASSSTIGGLGGYEQYF.

This rearrangement joins TRBV29-1 to TRBJ1-6, with D possibly being TRBD1 (5 bases). Germline V gene data show CDR1 as SQVTM and CDR2 as ANQGSEA. The CDR3 runs 14 residues. The DNA for the CDR3 is TGCAGTTACTCGGCAGGGTCCAACGATTCACCCCTCCACTTT. Protein: CSYSAGSNDSPLHF.

This clonotype was detected a few times. J is TRBJ2-2 and V is TRBV5-1; D call uncertain. V lost 2 bases to trimming and J lost 6 bases, with 8 bases between them. Germline loops: CDR1 SGHRS, CDR2 YFSETQ. This CDR3 has 13 amino acids. CDR3 in amino acids: CASSFRISGELFF. CDR3 bases: TGCGCCAGCAGCTTTCGAATCTCCGGGGAGCTGTTTTTT.

This clonotype was found a few times. The chain joins TRBV7-9 to TRBJ1-1; D is unclear. CDR3 length: 13 residues. Germline CDR1 and CDR2: SEHNR and FQNEAQ (reference sequence). Trimming stripped 11 bases from V and 1 base from J, with 14 bases between. As DNA, the CDR3 is TGTGCCTGGAGCCCCTCACGGAACACTGAAGCTTTCTTT. As protein: CAWSPSRNTEAFF.

This clonotype was picked up a small number of times. CDR3 amino acids: CASSPTGVLGYTF. CDR3 coding DNA: TGTGCCAGCAGTCCTACAGGGGTATTAGGCTACACCTTC. The rearrangement uses TRBV6-1 and TRBJ1-2, with 7 bases identical to TRBD1. CDR1 MNHNS and CDR2 SASEGT come from the germline V gene. The CDR3 contains 13 residues. Losses at the gene ends were 5 bases for V and 8 bases for J; bases not matched to a gene: 8.

This clonotype was found once. The junction departs from the called germline gene at one end, perhaps through a read error. The V call is TRBV5-5, the J call TRBJ1-1; TRBD1 agrees at 7 bases. In germline, CDR1 is SGHKS, CDR2 YYEKEE (reference sequence). CDR3 length: 15 amino acids. This CDR3 reads CASSGDSRRNTEAFF. The CDR3 coding sequence is TGCGCCAGCAGCGGGGACAGTCGGAGGAACACTGAAGCTTTCTTT.

Many counts were recorded for this clonotype. The chain uses TRBV9 and TRBJ2-5, with TRBD2 as a possible D gene (6 bases). CDR3 length: 15 residues. The germline CDR1 and CDR2 sequences are SGDLS and YYNGEE. With 2 bases removed from V and 5 bases from J, the gap between germline ends came to 16 bases. The CDR3 DNA reads as TGTGCCAGCAGCGTCCACGGGAGAGGTATGGAGACCCAGTACTTC. Protein: CASSVHGRGMETQYF.

As to this clonotype: The junction and the germline gene differ at one end; a read error may be behind it. The chain links TRBV2 to TRBJ2-5, with D possibly TRBD2 on 6 matching bases. The CDR3 runs 12 residues. In germline, CDR1 is SNHLY, CDR2 FYNNEI. CDR3 nucleotides: TGTGCCAGCGGGAGGACCCAAGGGACCCAGTACTTC. Protein: CASGRTQGTQYF.

This clonotype has more than one count but fewer than ten. This chain uses TRBV6-1 with TRBJ1-3; 8 positions agree with TRBD1. The CDR3 contains 14 residues. Germline values: CDR1 MNHNS, CDR2 SASEGT. V was pared by 6 bases and J by 0 bases, with 1 base of the junction left unmatched. The CDR3 spells CASSGQGSGNTIYF. The DNA for the CDR3 is TGTGCCAGCAGCGGACAGGGCTCTGGAAACACCATATATTTT.

This clonotype was counted at least ten times. The chain recombines TRBV2 with TRBJ1-2; D ambiguous. The CDR3 contains 13 residues. The V gene lost 5 bases and the J gene lost 4 bases, with 11 bases spanning the gap. CDR1 and CDR2 (germline): SNHLY, FYNNEI. For the CDR3, the DNA is TGTGCCAGCAGTCCGGCGGTGGTCTATGGCTACACCTTC. Translation gives CASSPAVVYGYTF.

This clonotype has more than one count but fewer than ten. The V gene is TRBV7-9, the J gene TRBJ2-7; D might be TRBD1 or TRBD2, each matching 5 bases. The CDR3 runs to 13 residues. The V gene lost 5 bases and the J gene lost 6 bases, with 14 bases spanning the gap. Germline V gene data show CDR1 as SEHNR and CDR2 as FQNEAQ (reference sequence). The CDR3 region is CASSAPPGTEQYF. The DNA for the CDR3 is TGTGCCAGCAGCGCGCCCCCAGGGACCGAGCAGTACTTC.

This clonotype was recorded only once. This chain joins TRBV7-9 and TRBJ2-7, with 7 nucleotides matching TRBD1. V lost 11 bases, J lost 6 bases, and 13 bases stayed unmatched. The germline CDR1 and CDR2 sequences are SEHNR and FQNEAQ (reference sequence). The CDR3 totals 13 residues. The DNA for the CDR3 is TGTGCCTGGAGTCCAGACAGGGTAGGCGAGCAGTACTTC. This codes for CAWSPDRVGEQYF. Full variable domain (outside the CDR3, taken from reference TRBV7-9 and TRBJ2-7): DTGVSQNPRHKITKRGQNVTFRCDPISEHNRLYWYRQTLGQGPEFLTYFQNEAQLEKSRLLSDRFSAERPKGSFSTLEIQRTEQGDSAMYLCAWSPDRVGEQYFGPGTRLTVT.

This clonotype was recorded at least ten times. The V and J genes are TRBV10-3 and TRBJ2-7; 9 bases map to TRBD2. The CDR3 spans 12 residues. Germline V lookup: CDR1 ENHRY, CDR2 SYGVKD. V lost 9 bases, J lost 5 bases, and 5 bases stayed unmatched. The chain's CDR3 is CAIASGTNEQYF. CDR3 nucleotide sequence: TGTGCCATTGCTAGCGGGACCAACGAGCAGTACTTC.

This CDR3 reads CAISELAGGLNTGELFF. The CDR3 coding sequence is TGTGCCATCAGTGAACTAGCGGGGGGCCTTAACACCGGGGAGCTGTTTTTT. The J gene is TRBJ2-2, the V gene TRBV10-3, with 12 bases fitting TRBD2. Germline CDR1 is ENHRY and CDR2 is SYGVKD. Losses at the gene ends were 3 bases for V and 2 bases for J; bases not matched to a gene: 4. This CDR3 region has 17 residues.

Many counts were recorded for this clonotype. The V and J genes are TRBV14 and TRBJ1-6; D gene uncertain. Germline loops: CDR1 SGHDN, CDR2 FVKESK. V was cut by 2 bases and J by 4 bases, with 9 bases left in between. The CDR3 covers 15 residues. The CDR3 reads CASSQIGGYNSPLHF. The CDR3 region has the DNA TGTGCCAGCAGCCAAATCGGCGGATATAATTCACCCCTCCACTTT.

The chain has TRBV25-1 and TRBJ2-5, with no clear D. The CDR3 is 11 amino acids. Trimming removed 11 bases at V and 2 bases at J, with 9 bases between. Germline V gives CDR1 MGHDK, CDR2 SYGVNS. CDR3 nucleotides: TGTGCCTGGAGTGTTCAAGAGACCCAGTACTTC. This encodes CAWSVQETQYF.

As to this clonotype: An end of the junction does not agree with germline; a read error may underlie this. The chain carries TRBV20-1 and TRBJ2-7, with 7 bases matching TRBD1. The CDR3 consists of 12 residues. The germline V gene encodes CDR1 DFQATT and CDR2 SNEGSKA (reference sequence). CDR3 residues: CSAYTGAGEQCF. The CDR3 nucleotides are TGCAGTGCTTACACAGGGGCAGGGGAGCAGTGCTTC.

In this sample, this clonotype turned up many times. The chain carries TRBV14 and TRBJ1-2; maybe TRBD1 (5 bases). CDR3 size: 13 residues. Trimming took off 5 bases at V and 4 bases at J, with 11 bases between the two ends. Germline V gives CDR1 SGHDN, CDR2 FVKESK. The CDR3 coding sequence is TGTGCCAGCAGCGGGGACGTGCGCTATGGCTACACCTTC. It yields the protein CASSGDVRYGYTF.

This clonotype has at least ten counts. In nucleotides, the CDR3 is TGCAGCGTTGTTCGACAGGGAGGGTACGAGCAGTACTTC. This gives the protein CSVVRQGGYEQYF. V usage is TRBV29-1 and J usage is TRBJ2-7, with D perhaps being TRBD1 or TRBD2 (7 bases each). The CDR3 consists of 13 residues. Trimming took 4 bases from V and 4 from J, leaving 14 bases between them. Germline loops: CDR1 SQVTM, CDR2 ANQGSEA.

The chain combines TRBV2 with TRBJ1-5; TRBD1 aligns across 8 bases. The CDR3 contains 13 residues. The germline V gene encodes CDR1 SNHLY and CDR2 FYNNEI. Trimming took 8 bases from V and 3 from J; bases not matched to a gene: 3. The CDR3 DNA follows: TGTGCCAGCGGGGGACAGGTCAATCAGCCCCAGCATTTT. Its protein product is CASGGQVNQPQHF.

The chain uses TRBV5-1 and TRBJ1-3; weak D call: TRBD1 (5 bases). The germline V gene encodes CDR1 SGHRS and CDR2 YFSETQ. CDR3 length: 15 residues. Trimming shortened V by 5 bases and J by 2 bases, and 14 bases separated the two germline ends. CDR3 DNA: TGCGCCAGCAGATCCCAGGGATCTCCTGGAAACACCATATATTTT. Translation gives CASRSQGSPGNTIYF. The full variable domain, with the rest looked up from reference TRBV5-1 and TRBJ1-3, is KAGVTQTPRYLIKTRGQQVTLSCSPISGHRSVSWYQQTPGQGLQFLFEYFSETQRNKGNFPGRFSGRQFSNSRSEMNVSTLELGDSALYLCASRSQGSPGNTIYFGEGSWLTVV.

Only one count was recorded for this clonotype. This clone may be a read error of a much larger clone one base away. This rearrangement joins TRBV10-2 to TRBJ1-2; weak D call: TRBD1 (6 bases). The CDR3 runs 14 residues. CDR1 is WSHSY and CDR2 is SAAADI in the germline V gene. CDR3 sequence reads: CASSDHQTGYGYTF. The DNA for the CDR3 is TGTGCCAGCAGTGACCACCAGACAGGTTACGGCTACACCTTC.

The rearrangement uses TRBV29-1 and TRBJ1-2, with D possibly being TRBD1 (6 bases). V was pared by 8 bases and J by 6 bases, with 16 bases between. Germline V gene sequence: CDR1 SQVTM, CDR2 ANQGSEA. There are 12 residues in the CDR3. CDR3 protein: CSPPSDRHGYTF. The CDR3 DNA follows: TGCAGCCCCCCGTCGGACAGACATGGCTACACCTTC.

This chain connects TRBV2 to TRBJ2-5, with no clear D. V was clipped by 8 bases and J by 3 bases, with 13 bases between them. The germline V gene encodes CDR1 SNHLY and CDR2 FYNNEI. The CDR3 runs 13 residues. As DNA, the CDR3 is TGTGCCAGCGCGACCGACACTAAAGAGACCCAGTACTTC. Residues: CASATDTKETQYF.

The J gene is TRBJ2-7, the V gene TRBV7-2; tentatively, D is TRBD2 (5 bases). CDR3 length equals 13 residues. V was clipped by 0 bases and J by 5 bases, with 8 bases between them. Germline loops: CDR1 SGHTA, CDR2 FQGNSA. Here the CDR3 DNA reads TGTGCCAGCAGCTTAGCCGGGATTAACGAGCAGTACTTC. Amino acid sequence: CASSLAGINEQYF.

The J gene is TRBJ2-5, the V gene TRBV6-5; 9 bases are shared with TRBD2. The CDR3 is 15 residues long. The V segment lost 4 bases and the J segment 3 bases; nucleotides outside the gene matches: 6. Germline V gene data show CDR1 as MNHEY and CDR2 as SVGAGI. The CDR3 sequence: CASSSFGGGEETQYF. The CDR3 nucleotides are TGTGCCAGCAGTTCCTTTGGCGGGGGGGAAGAGACCCAGTACTTC.

This clonotype showed up just once. The J gene is TRBJ1-6, the V gene TRBV7-9; TRBD1 aligns across 9 bases. Germline loops: CDR1 SEHNR, CDR2 FQNEAQ (reference sequence). The CDR3 has 16 residues. After removal of 4 bases from V and 10 bases from J, the junction contained 11 bases not matched to a gene. Here the CDR3 DNA reads TGTGCCAGCAGCTCGGGGACAGGGCAGGGTTGGTCACCCCTCCACTTT. It translates to CASSSGTGQGWSPLHF.